These 21 T cell receptor beta chains share one sample of origin, sequenced in a study of blood T cell repertoires in COVID-19. Method: immunoSEQ multiplex PCR; TCRdb's copy keeps in-frame clones and lacks some. The sample lists 100,000 to 150,000 clones, more than 75% seen once, with about 3.6% in the top ten. The sequencing sample was made of peripheral blood. Source of these receptors: a woman in her fifties or sixties with acute or convalescent COVID-19.

This clone was observed a single time. This rearrangement joins TRBV5-5 to TRBJ1-4, with a tentative D call TRBD1 (6 bases). Trimming removed 3 bases from V and 7 bases from J, with 13 bases in between. The CDR3 contains 14 residues. The V gene's germline CDR1 is SGHKS and CDR2 YYEKEE (reference sequence). The CDR3 region has the DNA TGTGCCAGCAGCTCCGCGGACAGTTTTGAAAAACTGTTTTTT. Amino acids: CASSSADSFEKLFF.

The chain is built from TRBV25-1 and TRBJ1-1, with no clear D. Trimming cost V 6 bases and J 2 bases, with 7 bases left between them. The CDR3 extends over 12 amino acids. Germline V gene data show CDR1 as MGHDK and CDR2 as SYGVNS. CDR3 DNA: TGTGCCAGCAGAACATTAAACACTGAAGCTTTCTTT. This sequence encodes CASRTLNTEAFF.

This clone was counted once. The V call is TRBV4-1, the J call TRBJ1-4, with a weak D call TRBD1 (5 bases). V lost 1 base and J 4 bases, leaving 10 bases between the germline ends. The length of the CDR3 is 15 residues. Per germline, CDR1 MGHRA and CDR2 YSYEKL. CDR3 in amino acids: CASSQVGRDNEKLFF. DNA of the CDR3: TGCGCCAGCAGCCAAGTAGGCAGGGATAATGAAAAACTGTTTTTT.

V usage is TRBV18 and J usage is TRBJ2-2; no firm D call. Trimming cost V 3 bases and J 7 bases, with 6 bases left between them. Germline CDR1 is KGHSH and CDR2 is LQKENI. This CDR3 is 12 amino acids long. In DNA form, the CDR3 reads TGTGCCAGCTCACCGCGTGGCGGGGAGCTGTTTTTT. Its protein product is CASSPRGGELFF.

This chain uses TRBV9 with TRBJ2-5, with 7 bases matching TRBD1. Per the germline V gene, CDR1 is SGDLS and CDR2 is YYNGEE. The trim removed 4 bases at V and 1 base at J, leaving 4 bases unmatched. The CDR3 extends over 14 amino acids. CDR3 amino acids: CASSFSGGQETQYF. The CDR3 nucleotides read TGTGCCAGCAGCTTCTCAGGGGGCCAAGAGACCCAGTACTTC. The full variable domain, in which reference TRBV9 and TRBJ2-5 provide the parts outside the CDR3, is DSGVTQTPKHLITATGQRVTLRCSPRSGDLSVYWYQQSLDQGLQFLIQYYNGEERAKGNILERFSAQQFPDLHSELNLSSLELGDSALYFCASSFSGGQETQYFGPGTRLLVL.

This clone has a handful of counts. The rearrangement links TRBV7-9 to TRBJ2-1, with D possibly being TRBD1 (6 bases). The length of the CDR3 is 13 residues. V lost 5 bases and J 7 bases, leaving 12 bases between the germline ends. Germline V lookup: CDR1 SEHNR, CDR2 FQNEAQ (reference sequence). CDR3 protein: CASSVTGPNEQFF. The CDR3 nucleotides read TGTGCCAGCAGCGTGACAGGACCTAATGAGCAGTTCTTC.

V usage is TRBV7-6 and J usage is TRBJ2-7, with 10 bases aligning to TRBD2. Germline V lookup: CDR1 SGHVS, CDR2 FNYEAQ. The V segment lost 0 bases and the J segment 4 bases; nucleotides outside the gene matches: 3. CDR3 length equals 15 residues. CDR3 nucleotide sequence: TGTGCCAGCAGCTTAGCTAGCGGGAGGAGGTACGAGCAGTACTTC. Translation gives CASSLASGRRYEQYF. Based on the CDR3 plus reference TRBV7-6 and TRBJ2-7, the full variable domain is GAGVSQSPRYKVTKRGQDVALRCDPISGHVSLYWYRQALGQGPEFLTYFNYEAQQDKSGLPNDRFSAERPEGSISTLTIQRTEQRDSAMYRCASSLASGRRYEQYFGPGTRLTVT.

The rearrangement uses TRBV5-3 and TRBJ2-7; 7 bases are shared with TRBD1. TRBV5-3 is an open reading frame whose function is uncertain. Losses at the gene ends were 8 bases for V and 2 bases for J; bases not matched to a gene: 10. The CDR3 runs to 14 residues. This CDR3 reads CASVFTGDAYEQYV. CDR3 DNA sequence: TGTGCCAGCGTCTTTACAGGGGATGCCTACGAGCAGTACGTC.

The J gene is TRBJ1-6, the V gene TRBV6-9; D is undetermined. The CDR3 is made up of 10 amino acids. V was shortened by 8 bases and J by 7 bases, with 3 bases between the two germline ends. CDR1 is MNHGY, CDR2 SVAAGI, per germline. The DNA for the CDR3 is TGTGCCAGCCCAAATTCACCCCTCCACTTT. It translates to CASPNSPLHF.

This chain links TRBV10-3 with TRBJ2-2, with TRBD2 matching over 7 bases. V lost 10 bases to trimming and J lost 3 bases; unmatched junction nucleotides: 2. CDR1 ENHRY and CDR2 SYGVKD come from the germline V gene. CDR3 length: 12 residues. The CDR3: CATGRDTGELFF. The CDR3 DNA reads TGTGCCACGGGGAGGGACACCGGGGAGCTGTTTTTT.

The chain couples TRBV28 to TRBJ1-5; 8 bases map to TRBD1. CDR3 length: 14 residues. The germline gives CDR1 MDHEN, CDR2 SYDVKM. V shed 6 bases, J shed 3 bases, and the junction held 4 bases outside the gene matches. The CDR3 sequence is CASRPQGANQPQHF. The CDR3 DNA sequence: TGTGCCAGCAGGCCCCAGGGGGCCAATCAGCCCCAGCATTTT.

This chain joins TRBV24-1 and TRBJ1-6; TRBD1 is a possible D gene (6 bases). V lost 4 bases and J 10 bases, leaving 10 bases between the germline ends. The germline CDR1 and CDR2 sequences are KGHDR and SFDVKD. There are 13 residues in the CDR3. DNA of the CDR3: TGTGCCACCAGTGAAACAGGGTTGTCACCCCTCCACTTT. This sequence encodes CATSETGLSPLHF.

V is TRBV5-1 and J is TRBJ2-3; D is possibly TRBD1 (6 bases). This CDR3 region has 14 residues. With 4 bases removed from V and 1 base from J, the gap between germline ends came to 10 bases. Germline values: CDR1 SGHRS, CDR2 YFSETQ. In DNA, the CDR3 is TGCGCCAGCAGCACGGGACACCGCACAGATACGCAGTATTTT. Translating gives CASSTGHRTDTQYF.

The chain has TRBV15 and TRBJ2-3; 11 bases agree with TRBD2. Trimming took 5 bases from V and 0 from J; bases not matched to a gene: 7. Germline assignment: CDR1 LNHNV and CDR2 YYDKDF (reference sequence). CDR3 length: 17 amino acids. CDR3 in amino acids: CATSDLGTSGSTDTQYF. The CDR3 DNA follows: TGTGCCACCAGCGACCTCGGGACTAGCGGTAGCACAGATACGCAGTATTTT. The full variable domain, with the rest looked up from reference TRBV15 and TRBJ2-3, is DAMVIQNPRYQVTQFGKPVTLSCSQTLNHNVMYWYQQKSSQAPKLLFHYYDKDFNNEADTPDNFQSRRPNTSFCFLDIRSPGLGDTAMYLCATSDLGTSGSTDTQYFGPGTRLTVL.

J is TRBJ2-3 and V is TRBV4-2; D call uncertain. The germline V and J ends were trimmed by 4 bases and 2 bases, with 13 bases remaining between them. From germline, CDR1 is LGHNA and CDR2 YNFKEQ. This CDR3 comprises 15 residues. CDR3 protein: CASSPVAGNTDTQYF. In DNA form, the CDR3 reads TGTGCCAGCAGCCCCGTGGCAGGTAACACAGATACGCAGTATTTT.

This clone was counted a few times. The chain couples TRBV18 to TRBJ1-1; no reliable D call. Trimming took 7 bases from V and 1 from J, leaving 10 bases between them. Germline assignment: CDR1 KGHSH and CDR2 LQKENI. This CDR3 comprises 13 residues. The CDR3 sequence: CASFTGGNTEAFF. In DNA form, the CDR3 reads TGTGCCAGCTTCACGGGAGGGAACACTGAAGCTTTCTTT.

The gene calls are TRBV11-3 and TRBJ1-2; the D gene is possibly TRBD1 (5 bases). Germline-derived CDR1 and CDR2 are SGHNT and YENEEA. V lost 3 bases, J lost 0 bases, and 11 bases lay in between. CDR3 length equals 15 residues. The CDR3 bases are TGTGCCAGCAGCTTCCGTAGACAGTCTAACTATGGCTACACCTTC. Translating gives CASSFRRQSNYGYTF.

In its sample, this clone was seen once. This rearrangement joins TRBV5-8 to TRBJ1-3; D possibly corresponds to TRBD1 (6 bases). Germline CDR1 reads SGHTS; CDR2 reads YDEGEE. The CDR3 consists of 15 residues. The V gene lost 1 base and the J gene lost 4 bases, with 12 bases spanning the gap. CDR3 bases: TGTGCCAGCAGCTTGTACCGGGACATCGGAAACACCATATATTTT. It encodes CASSLYRDIGNTIYF.

This chain uses TRBV19 with TRBJ1-2, with unresolved D. The V gene lost 3 bases and the J gene lost 1 base, with 9 bases spanning the gap. CDR3 length equals 14 residues. Germline V lookup: CDR1 LNHDA, CDR2 SQIVND (reference sequence). As DNA, the CDR3 is TGTGCCAGTAGTATCCGGGAGAGTAACTATGGCTACACCTTC. This encodes CASSIRESNYGYTF.

The V and J genes are TRBV7-9 and TRBJ2-1; 9 bases are shared with TRBD2. Germline V CDR1 and CDR2: SEHNR, FQNEAQ (reference sequence). V shed 5 bases, J shed 8 bases, and the junction held 7 bases outside the gene matches. This CDR3 has 14 amino acids. CDR3 loop: CASSRSGGLDEQFF. The DNA of the CDR3 is TGTGCCAGCAGCCGTAGCGGGGGCCTCGATGAGCAGTTCTTC.

The rearrangement joins TRBV9 to TRBJ1-1; weak D call: TRBD1 (5 bases). Germline CDR1 and CDR2: SGDLS and YYNGEE. Trimming stripped 3 bases from V and 0 bases from J, with 9 bases between. This CDR3 has 14 amino acids. In nucleotides, the CDR3 is TGTGCCAGCAGCGAAGGGGCCTTGAACACTGAAGCTTTCTTT. It specifies CASSEGALNTEAFF.